The rows below give T cell receptor beta chains drawn from one sample of a study of CD8+ T cells in alopecia areata. Only in-frame clones appear in the TCRdb table, and some are missing; sequencing was by immunoSEQ multiplex PCR. The data hold about 42,000 clones, with roughly 65% observed a single time. Sample: CD8+ T cells sorted from blood, taken at week 4, from a patient treated with tofacitinib. Source of these receptors: a human donor with alopecia areata. Each CDR3 is given with its conserved first and last residue. The D gene is left open where the match is weak. Size is omitted from some rows. Given values are once, few, many or a class for expanded clones.

>-|TRBV7-9|-|TRBJ2-1
CASSSSWGTNYNEQFF
TGTGCCAGCAGCTCTAGTTGGGGGACCAACTACAATGAGCAGTTCTTC
>-|TRBV9|-|TRBJ1-5
CASSEGNSNQPQHF
TGTGCCAGCAGCGAGGGGAATAGCAATCAGCCCCAGCATTTT
>-|TRBV29-1|-|TRBJ1-1
CSVSGNVAFF
TGCAGCGTTTCCGGGAACGTAGCTTTCTTT
>-|TRBV29-1|-|TRBJ2-3
CSALIAAGTDTQYF
TGCAGCGCTCTGATAGCGGCCGGCACAGATACGCAGTATTTT
>-|TRBV27|-|TRBJ1-1
CASSPGGNTEAFF
TGTGCCAGCAGTCCCGGAGGGAACACTGAAGCTTTCTTT
>-|TRBV6-6|-|TRBJ2-5
CASSSPERGQGTQYF
TGTGCCAGCAGCAGTCCAGAGAGGGGCCAGGGGACCCAGTACTTC
>few|TRBV27|-|TRBJ2-7
CASSLSGRLSSYEQYF
TGTGCCAGCAGTTTATCGGGACGGCTGAGCTCCTACGAGCAGTACTTC
>-|TRBV5-6|-|TRBJ2-7
CASSPPGGEQYF
TGTGCCAGCAGCCCCCCCGGAGGGGAGCAGTACTTC
>-|TRBV14|-|TRBJ1-2
CASSLGIYGYTF
TGTGCCAGCAGCCTCGGAATCTATGGCTACACCTTC
>-|TRBV29-1|-|TRBJ2-7
CSVVEGTYEQYF
TGCAGCGTTGTTGAGGGGACCTACGAGCAGTACTTC
>-|TRBV7-9|-|TRBJ2-1
CAIYPGPLGNEQFF
TGTGCCATCTATCCGGGACCCCTCGGCAATGAGCAGTTCTTC
>-|TRBV7-2|-|TRBJ2-1
CASSLEPGRGKYNEQFF
TGTGCCAGCAGCTTAGAGCCTGGGCGGGGAAAGTACAATGAGCAGTTCTTC
>once|TRBV2|-|TRBJ2-1
CASTPGWGGTYNEQFF
TGTGCCAGCACCCCGGGGTGGGGAGGAACCTACAATGAGCAGTTCTTC
>-|TRBV6-6|-|TRBJ2-1
CASTSGREQFF
TGTGCCAGCACCAGTGGGCGTGAGCAGTTCTTC
>once|TRBV29-1|-|TRBJ2-7
CSVIADEQYF
TGCAGCGTTATCGCCGATGAGCAGTACTTC
>-|TRBV13|-|TRBJ2-6
CASKPRGSSGANVLTF
TGTGCCAGCAAGCCGCGGGGAAGCTCTGGGGCCAACGTCCTGACTTTC
>-|TRBV29-1|-|TRBJ2-7
CSVRIQGRDYEQYF
TGCAGCGTCCGAATACAAGGGCGGGACTACGAGCAGTACTTC
>few|TRBV7-9|-|TRBJ2-7
CASSQLVGASSYEQYF
TGTGCCAGCAGCCAACTAGTGGGGGCGTCTTCCTACGAGCAGTACTTC
>-|TRBV29-1|-|TRBJ2-2
CSVEAGTGELFF
TGCAGCGTTGAGGCGGGGACCGGGGAGCTGTTTTTT
>-|TRBV29-1|-|TRBJ2-2
CSVDVPNTGELFF
TGCAGCGTTGACGTCCCGAACACCGGGGAGCTGTTTTTT
>-|TRBV4-3|-|TRBJ2-5
CASSQDRIQETQYF
TGCGCCAGCAGCCAAGACAGAATTCAAGAGACCCAGTACTTC
>-|TRBV27|-|TRBJ2-1
CASSLGNNEQFF
TGTGCCAGCAGTTTGGGGAACAATGAGCAGTTCTTC